This T cell receptor beta chain was captured by sequencing in a study of blood T cell repertoires in COVID-19. CDR3 length: 13 residues. Per the germline V gene, CDR1 is SEHNR and CDR2 is FQNEAQ (reference sequence). V lost 4 bases to trimming and J lost 14 bases, with 17 bases between them. Only in-frame clones appear in the TCRdb table, and some are missing; sequencing was by immunoSEQ multiplex PCR. The sample yields some 39,000 clones, approximately 73% seen once. This clonotype originated in a man older than 75 with acute or convalescent COVID-19. V is TRBV7-9 and J is TRBJ1-4; tentatively, D is TRBD1 (6 bases). The sample taken for sequencing was peripheral blood. CDR3 DNA sequence: TGTGCCAGCAGCTGGGAGCGCGCAAGGGGGCTGTTTTTT. Protein: CASSWERARGLFF.